The next 23 T cell receptor beta chains were all read from a single sample in a study of T cell responses to AZD1222 COVID-19 vaccine (dated by TCRdb to 2020 to 2023). The sample's time point label, decoded: sample from adult after SARS-CoV-2 infection, after symptom onset. Library preparation was by the immunoSEQ multiplex PCR assay. TCRdb mirrors the immuneACCESS table, restricted to in-frame sequences. Some clones are absent from its copies; in checked studies, under half trace to an unresolved V gene, and the reason for the others is unknown. Present in this sample are 150,000 or so clones, around 85% of which were seen just once. The ten largest clonotypes hold approximately 7% of the sample. The starting material was peripheral blood, obtained after recovery from COVID-19. The receptors derive from an adult who had recovered from COVID-19.

The rearrangement uses TRBV28 and TRBJ1-1; the D gene is possibly TRBD1 (6 bases). V was trimmed by 4 bases and J by 4 bases, leaving 13 bases between them. Germline lookup yields CDR1 MDHEN and CDR2 SYDVKM. CDR3 size: 14 residues. The CDR3, as DNA: TGTGCCAGCAGTTGGGGGGCTGCCTTCACTGAAGCTTTCTTT. As protein: CASSWGAAFTEAFF.

The rearrangement joins TRBV19 to TRBJ1-2; the D gene is possibly TRBD1 (5 bases). Trimming removed 3 bases from V and 7 bases from J, with 12 bases in between. The length of the CDR3 is 13 residues. Germline V gene data show CDR1 as LNHDA and CDR2 as SQIVND (reference sequence). The CDR3 DNA reads as TGTGCCAGTAGTATTGGGCAGGGTGGTGGCTACACCTTC. It yields the protein CASSIGQGGGYTF.

The chain carries TRBV7-9 and TRBJ2-3; possible D gene TRBD1, 6 bases. Trimming shortened V by 1 base and J by 1 base, and 9 bases separated the two germline ends. CDR1 is SEHNR, CDR2 FQNEAQ, per germline (reference sequence). The CDR3 totals 15 residues. The CDR3 nucleotides are TGTGCCAGCAGCTTAGTGGCAGGGGGCACAGATACGCAGTATTTT. Its translation: CASSLVAGGTDTQYF.

The CDR3 DNA sequence: TGCGCCAGCAGTGACACAGCCTACGAGCAGTACTTC. The encoded protein is CASSDTAYEQYF. The chain uses TRBV10-1 and TRBJ2-7, with unresolved D. The CDR3 totals 12 residues. Trimming removed 3 bases from V and 2 bases from J, with 5 bases in between. Germline values: CDR1 WNHNN, CDR2 SYGVQD (reference sequence).

J is TRBJ2-7 and V is TRBV19; TRBD1 aligns across 9 bases. The CDR3 runs 14 residues. CDR1 and CDR2 (germline): LNHDA, SQIVND (reference sequence). V gave up 8 bases and J gave up 3 bases; unmatched junction bases: 8. The CDR3 DNA sequence: TGTGCCAGTGCCACGGGACAGGGAATCTACGAGCAGTACTTC. Protein product: CASATGQGIYEQYF.

The chain uses TRBV7-3 and TRBJ2-3; 11 positions match TRBD2. The CDR3 length is 16 residues. Losses at the gene ends were 3 bases for V and 4 bases for J; bases not matched to a gene: 6. Per germline, CDR1 SGHTA and CDR2 FQGTGA. CDR3 sequence reads: CASSFTSGGESDTQYF. CDR3 bases: TGTGCCAGCAGCTTCACTAGCGGGGGCGAGTCAGATACGCAGTATTTT.

The chain has TRBV5-1 and TRBJ2-4, with TRBD2 matching over 7 bases. Germline V CDR1 and CDR2: SGHRS, YFSETQ. The CDR3 covers 14 residues. Trimming cost V 8 bases and J 5 bases; bases outside gene matches: 10. The DNA for the CDR3 is TGCGCCAGTGGGAGGGGCCCTCCCGAAAACATTCAGTACTTC. It codes for CASGRGPPENIQYF.

The count of this clone is one. The chain has TRBV15 and TRBJ1-2; the D is unclear. Trimming took off 0 bases at V and 3 bases at J, with 8 bases between the two ends. The CDR3 runs 14 residues. CDR1 is LNHNV and CDR2 is YYDKDF in the germline V gene (reference sequence). CDR3 loop: CATSRDRWDYGYTF. The CDR3 nucleotides are TGTGCCACCAGCAGAGATCGTTGGGACTATGGCTACACCTTC.

V gene TRBV21-1 combines with J gene TRBJ2-7; TRBD2, as called in the table, went unchecked against the DNA. TRBV21-1 counts as a pseudogene. There are 17 residues in the CDR3. In DNA, the CDR3 is TGTGCCAGCAGCAAAGGGGATGGCGGGAGAGCTGTGGAGAAGCAGTACTTC. Protein sequence: CASSKGDGGRAVEKQYF.

V gene TRBV28 combines with J gene TRBJ1-1; D gene unclear. Trimming cost V 3 bases and J 9 bases, with 11 bases left between them. The CDR3 is made up of 12 amino acids. The germline gives CDR1 MDHEN, CDR2 SYDVKM. This CDR3 is CASSFLVDQAFF. CDR3 sequence (DNA): TGTGCCAGCAGTTTCCTGGTCGACCAAGCTTTCTTT.

This chain links TRBV2 with TRBJ1-1; D uncertain. The CDR3 runs to 15 residues. The V gene lost 2 bases and the J gene lost 10 bases, with 20 bases spanning the gap. Looked up from germline, CDR1 is SNHLY and CDR2 is FYNNEI. The CDR3 is CASSERGFGPPSAFF. The CDR3 DNA sequence: TGTGCCAGCAGTGAAAGAGGTTTTGGACCCCCCTCAGCTTTCTTT.

The gene calls are TRBV18 and TRBJ1-6; D might be TRBD1 (6 bases). The germline gives CDR1 KGHSH, CDR2 LQKENI. The CDR3 loop spans 15 amino acids. Trimming left V 5 bases short and J 7 bases short, with 15 bases between. CDR3 DNA: TGTGCCAGCTCATCTGACAGGTTAAACAATTCACCCCTCCACTTT. Translating it yields CASSSDRLNNSPLHF.

The chain has TRBV19 and TRBJ2-5; either TRBD1 or TRBD2 may supply D (5 bases each). Per germline, CDR1 LNHDA and CDR2 SQIVND (reference sequence). The CDR3 runs to 13 residues. Trimming pared 2 bases from V and 5 bases from J, leaving 9 bases between. The CDR3 DNA follows: TGTGCCAGTAGTATACAGGGAGAGGAGACCCAGTACTTC. The encoded protein is CASSIQGEETQYF.

The chain has TRBV2 and TRBJ2-7, with TRBD2 matching 10 bases. The germline V gene has CDR1 SNHLY and CDR2 FYNNEI. V was pared by 3 bases and J by 5 bases, with 10 bases of the junction left unmatched. The CDR3 length is 16 residues. Here the CDR3 reads CASSDVRLAGANEQYF. DNA for the CDR3: TGTGCCAGCAGTGATGTGAGGCTAGCGGGGGCGAACGAGCAGTACTTC.

The gene calls are TRBV3-1 (or the pseudogene TRBV3-2) and TRBJ1-2; no clear D. The CDR3 is 14 residues long. Germline V gene sequence: CDR1 LGHDT, CDR2 YNNKEL (reference sequence). Trimming pared 0 bases from V and 6 bases from J, leaving 11 bases between. The CDR3 loop is CASSQDPTKDGYTF. The CDR3 DNA reads as TGTGCCAGCAGCCAAGATCCTACCAAGGATGGCTACACCTTC.

The J gene is TRBJ2-6, the V gene TRBV2; D not resolved. Trimming took off 7 bases at V and 0 bases at J, with 4 bases between the two ends. The CDR3 length is 13 residues. The germline V gene encodes CDR1 SNHLY and CDR2 FYNNEI. The CDR3 reads CASKLSGANVLTF. In DNA, the CDR3 is TGTGCCAGCAAACTCTCTGGGGCCAACGTCCTGACTTTC.

The chain carries TRBV19 and TRBJ1-3; maybe TRBD1 (5 bases). This CDR3 comprises 13 residues. Germline CDR1 reads LNHDA; CDR2 reads SQIVND (reference sequence). Trimming took off 3 bases at V and 7 bases at J, with 10 bases between the two ends. This CDR3 is CASSITGWNTIYF. In DNA, the CDR3 is TGTGCCAGTAGTATTACAGGATGGAACACCATATATTTT.

J is TRBJ2-7 and V is TRBV2; the match to TRBD1 covers 12 bases. Germline V gene lookup returns CDR1 SNHLY and CDR2 FYNNEI. V shed 2 bases and J 4 bases; nucleotides not matched to a gene: 6. The CDR3 totals 16 residues. CDR3 sequence (DNA): TGTGCCAGCAGTGAAAGTCTGGGACAGGGGGCTTACGAGCAGTACTTC. It is translated as CASSESLGQGAYEQYF.

The chain combines TRBV28 with TRBJ2-7; TRBD1 matches 8 bases. This CDR3 is built from 13 residues. J was trimmed by 9 bases and V by 5 bases; bases with no gene match: 9. Germline V gene sequence: CDR1 MDHEN, CDR2 SYDVKM. CDR3 region: CASSITGTGRQYF. CDR3 nucleotide sequence: TGTGCCAGCAGTATAACGGGGACAGGCAGGCAGTACTTC.

The V gene is TRBV3-1 (or the pseudogene TRBV3-2), the J gene TRBJ2-7; 9 bases align to TRBD2. CDR1 and CDR2 (germline): LGHDT, YNNKEL (reference sequence). V trimming: 0 bases; J trimming: 6 bases; junction bases outside the gene matches: 6. The CDR3 is made up of 15 amino acids. The CDR3, as DNA: TGTGCCAGCAGCCAAGATGGTCTAGCGGGACGCGAGCAGTACTTC. Protein sequence: CASSQDGLAGREQYF.

This chain joins TRBV19 and TRBJ1-1; D gene uncertain. CDR1 and CDR2 from the germline V gene are LNHDA and SQIVND (reference sequence). V lost 9 bases to trimming and J lost 0 bases, with 14 bases between them. The CDR3 totals 14 residues. In DNA, the CDR3 is TGTGCCAGCAGATGGAACAACCTGAACACTGAAGCTTTCTTT. It codes for CASRWNNLNTEAFF.

The chain has TRBV5-4 and TRBJ2-7, with D possibly TRBD1 on 7 matching bases. Germline-derived CDR1 and CDR2 are SGHNT and YYREEE (reference sequence). The germline V and J ends were trimmed by 4 bases and 5 bases, with 19 bases remaining between them. CDR3 size: 15 residues. The DNA of the CDR3 is TGTGCCAGCAGCCTGCCTTCAGGGGGGATTGACGAGCAGTACTTC. This gives the protein CASSLPSGGIDEQYF.

V usage is TRBV19 and J usage is TRBJ2-5, with TRBD2 as a possible D gene (6 bases). Trimming stripped 6 bases from V and 2 bases from J, with 13 bases between. CDR3 length: 14 amino acids. Germline V gives CDR1 LNHDA, CDR2 SQIVND (reference sequence). CDR3 DNA: TGTGCCAGTAGGCCGGGACTCCGGCAAGAGACCCAGTACTTC. Amino acids: CASRPGLRQETQYF.